This T cell receptor beta chain is from a study of T cell repertoires in cytomegalovirus infection. Background on the study: Public TCR beta signature analysis indicated the presence of both CMV infection and matching HLA type.

TCRdb re-called the reads with MiXCR, one entry per CDR3 protein. The sample has about 490,000 distinct CDR3 sequences; approximately 26% are singletons. This CDR3 is built from 17 residues. The V end lost 0 bases, the J end lost 8 bases, and 20 bases lay between the germline ends. Germline V gene lookup returns CDR1 MGHRA and CDR2 YSYEKL. Study results and limitations: People with CMV and the relevant HLA were identified by cumulative public TCR beta family frequency.

As for this clonotype: Its antigen is currently unknown.

The chain has TRBV4-1 and TRBJ2-1; D gene ambiguous. Sequencing used PBMCs. This sequence was found in a human donor in good health (CMV status not recorded). Some clones in this sample may be carry-over from other donors' samples. In DNA, the CDR3 is TGCGCCAGCAGCCAAGAGGGCAAAGGTGGTAGTGGCGATGAGCAGTTCTTC. Translated: CASSQEGKGGSGDEQFF.